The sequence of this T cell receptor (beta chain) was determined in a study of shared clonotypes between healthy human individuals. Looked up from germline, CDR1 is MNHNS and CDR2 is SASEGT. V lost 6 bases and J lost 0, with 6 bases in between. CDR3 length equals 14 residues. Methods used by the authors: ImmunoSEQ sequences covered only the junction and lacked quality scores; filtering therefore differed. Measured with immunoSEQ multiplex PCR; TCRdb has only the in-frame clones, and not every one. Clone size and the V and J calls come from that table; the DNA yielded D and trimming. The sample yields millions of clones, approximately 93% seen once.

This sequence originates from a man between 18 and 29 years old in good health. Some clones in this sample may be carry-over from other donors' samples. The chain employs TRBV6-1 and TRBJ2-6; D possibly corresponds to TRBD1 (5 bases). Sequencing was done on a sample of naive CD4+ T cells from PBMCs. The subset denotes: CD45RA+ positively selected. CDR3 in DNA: TGTGCCAGCAGGCAGGGCTCTGGGGCCAACGTCCTGACTTTC. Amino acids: CASRQGSGANVLTF.